This T cell receptor beta chain was sequenced in a study of T cells after yellow fever vaccination. This CDR3 has 15 amino acids. The germline V gene has CDR1 SEHNR and CDR2 FQNEAQ (reference sequence). The junction had 6 bases not matched to a gene; V was cut back by 5 bases and J by 4 bases. TCRdb re-derived calls from the 5' RACE reads in MiXCR, one entry per CDR3 protein. The table has around 27,000 distinct CDR3 sequences, approximately 4.7% seen once. This clonotype was counted many times. The chain carries TRBV7-9 and TRBJ1-5; 9 bases map to TRBD1. This clonotype was sampled from a young man who received the YFV17D yellow fever vaccine. This specimen was CD8+ T cells sorted from PBMCs, taken 5 days after the yellow fever booster vaccination. CDR3 in amino acids: CASSEDRGWNQPQHF. The CDR3 DNA reads as TGTGCCAGCAGCGAAGACAGGGGGTGGAATCAGCCCCAGCATTTT. Filled out from reference TRBV7-9 and TRBJ1-5, the complete variable domain reads DTGVSQNPRHKITKRGQNVTFRCDPISEHNRLYWYRQTLGQGPEFLTYFQNEAQLEKSRLLSDRFSAERPKGSFSTLEIQRTEQGDSAMYLCASSEDRGWNQPQHFGDGTRLSIL.